These 30 T cell receptor beta chains share one sample of origin, sequenced in a study of cytomegalovirus exposure and HLA in healthy donors. 13 Jbeta primers and 60 Vbeta primers were used for the PCR. Clones were sequenced by immunoSEQ multiplex PCR, and TCRdb holds only the in-frame ones, with some missing. Among more than 95,000 clones listed, 80% to 85% were seen once. Specimen: PBMCs. The receptors were gathered from a young man in good health and CMV-seropositive.

The chain recombines TRBV2 with TRBJ2-7; unclear D gene. Between the trimmed V and J ends, which lost 3 bases and 2 bases, there was a span of 5 bases. The germline gives CDR1 SNHLY, CDR2 FYNNEI. CDR3 length: 12 amino acids. CDR3 nucleotides: TGTGCCAGCAGTGACGAGGCCTACGAGCAGTACTTC. Its translation: CASSDEAYEQYF.

This clone was seen only a few times. J is TRBJ1-4 and V is TRBV6-1; TRBD1 aligns across 7 bases. V lost 3 bases and J lost 7; bases outside the gene matches: 5. Germline assignment: CDR1 MNHNS and CDR2 SASEGT. This CDR3 contains 14 residues. The CDR3 nucleotides are TGTGCCAGCAGTGACCGACAGGGAGTTGAAAAACTGTTTTTT. Encoded protein: CASSDRQGVEKLFF.

The chain links TRBV5-8 to TRBJ2-1, with D maybe TRBD1 (6 bases). The V end lost 1 base, the J end lost 8 bases, and 19 bases lay between the germline ends. Per germline, CDR1 SGHTS and CDR2 YDEGEE. CDR3 length equals 16 residues. The CDR3 DNA reads as TGTGCCAGCAGCTTGAGTGTCCAGGGGCTAAGCTATGAGCAGTTCTTC. Encoded protein: CASSLSVQGLSYEQFF.

CDR3 sequence reads: CASSLGQGGTEAFF. In nucleotides, the CDR3 is TGCGCCAGCAGCTTAGGACAGGGGGGCACTGAAGCTTTCTTT. The V and J genes are TRBV5-1 and TRBJ1-1; 10 bases match TRBD1. The germline gives CDR1 SGHRS, CDR2 YFSETQ. The CDR3 is made up of 14 amino acids. Trimming at V came to 2 bases and at J to 4 bases, leaving 2 bases not matched to a gene.

In DNA, the CDR3 is TGTGCCAGCACCTCAGGGCCCCACACTGAAGCTTTCTTT. It yields the protein CASTSGPHTEAFF. The chain uses TRBV6-1 and TRBJ1-1; tentatively, D is TRBD1 (5 bases). Germline V gene data show CDR1 as MNHNS and CDR2 as SASEGT. The CDR3 consists of 13 residues. V was cut by 7 bases and J by 3 bases, with 12 bases left in between.

This sequence joins TRBV4-1 and TRBJ1-5; 7 bases match TRBD1. J lost 0 bases, V lost 5 bases, and 10 bases had no gene match. The CDR3 covers 17 residues. Germline V gene sequence: CDR1 MGHRA, CDR2 YSYEKL. CDR3 residues: CASSALQGSNSNQPQHF. Written as DNA, the CDR3 is TGCGCCAGCAGCGCCTTACAGGGGTCGAATAGCAATCAGCCCCAGCATTTT.

The chain carries TRBV27 and TRBJ1-5, with 11 bases identical to TRBD1. The CDR3 extends over 18 amino acids. J was trimmed by 2 bases and V by 1 base; bases with no gene match: 7. Germline V lookup: CDR1 MNHEY, CDR2 SMNVEV (reference sequence). DNA for the CDR3: TGTGCCAGCAGTTTATATATGGACAGGGGGCGATGCAATCAGCCCCAGCATTTT. Translated, it gives CASSLYMDRGRCNQPQHF.

The genes are TRBV7-9 and TRBJ2-1, with a possible D match to TRBD1 (6 bases). Looked up from germline, CDR1 is SEHNR and CDR2 is FQNEAQ (reference sequence). The ends were cut back, 1 base at V and 6 bases at J, with 13 bases in the middle. This CDR3 contains 15 residues. This chain's CDR3 is CASSLGTVYRNEQFF. CDR3 nucleotide sequence: TGTGCCAGCAGCTTAGGGACAGTCTATCGCAATGAGCAGTTCTTC. Complete variable domain (other parts from reference TRBV7-9 and TRBJ2-1): DTGVSQNPRHKITKRGQNVTFRCDPISEHNRLYWYRQTLGQGPEFLTYFQNEAQLEKSRLLSDRFSAERPKGSFSTLEIQRTEQGDSAMYLCASSLGTVYRNEQFFGPGTRLTVL.

This clone was observed a handful of times. V gene TRBV19 combines with J gene TRBJ2-5, with 10 bases matching TRBD1. Per the germline V gene, CDR1 is LNHDA and CDR2 is SQIVND (reference sequence). The CDR3 is 15 amino acids. Losses at the gene ends were 8 bases for V and 6 bases for J; bases not matched to a gene: 12. DNA of the CDR3: TGTGCCAGTTGTGGGACAGGGGATGTGCTTAAGACCCAGTACTTC. Translation gives CASCGTGDVLKTQYF.

This clone has just a few counts. The chain joins TRBV29-1 to TRBJ1-2; 8 bases map to TRBD1. This CDR3 region has 14 residues. The J segment lost 3 bases and the V segment lost 7 bases, leaving 10 bases of the junction unmatched. Germline assignment: CDR1 SQVTM and CDR2 ANQGSEA. The CDR3 protein is CSATGQGIHYGYTF. The CDR3 bases are TGCAGCGCAACTGGACAGGGCATTCACTATGGCTACACCTTC. The full variable domain, in which reference TRBV29-1 and TRBJ1-2 provide the parts outside the CDR3, is SAVISQKPSRDICQRGTSLTIQCQVDSQVTMMFWYRQQPGQSLTLIATANQGSEATYESGFVIDKFPISRPNLTFSTLTVSNMSPEDSSIYLCSATGQGIHYGYTFGSGTRLTVV.

The rearrangement joins TRBV27 to TRBJ1-1; TRBD1 matches 10 bases. The CDR3 consists of 18 residues. The germline CDR1 and CDR2 sequences are MNHEY and SMNVEV (reference sequence). Trimming took 6 bases from V and 1 from J; bases not matched to a gene: 14. Written as DNA, the CDR3 is TGTGCCAGCAGCCCTGACAGGGGGCTAGGAGACTGGAACACTGAAGCTTTCTTT. It specifies CASSPDRGLGDWNTEAFF.

This sequence joins TRBV30 and TRBJ1-5, with a tentative D call TRBD1 (6 bases). CDR1 and CDR2 from the germline V gene are GTSNPN and SVGIG (reference sequence). The length of the CDR3 is 14 residues. Trimming cost V 0 bases and J 3 bases, with 9 bases left between them. For the CDR3, the DNA is TGTGCCTGGAGTGTTGGACAGAACAATCAGCCCCAGCATTTT. Its protein product is CAWSVGQNNQPQHF.

J is TRBJ2-5 and V is TRBV5-1, with 9 bases lining up with TRBD1. Germline values: CDR1 SGHRS, CDR2 YFSETQ. The CDR3 covers 15 residues. The V and J ends lost 2 bases and 1 base, in that order; junction bases with no gene match: 3. CDR3 residues: CASSLQGATQETQYF. In nucleotides, the CDR3 is TGCGCCAGCAGCTTACAGGGGGCCACCCAAGAGACCCAGTACTTC. Full variable domain (rest looked up from reference TRBV5-1 and TRBJ2-5): KAGVTQTPRYLIKTRGQQVTLSCSPISGHRSVSWYQQTPGQGLQFLFEYFSETQRNKGNFPGRFSGRQFSNSRSEMNVSTLELGDSALYLCASSLQGATQETQYFGPGTRLLVL.

The V gene is TRBV9, the J gene TRBJ1-1; D call uncertain. The germline V gene encodes CDR1 SGDLS and CDR2 YYNGEE. The CDR3 contains 14 residues. Trimming took 0 bases from V and 0 from J, leaving 6 bases between them. The chain's CDR3 is CASSVDGMNTEAFF. DNA for the CDR3: TGTGCCAGCAGCGTAGACGGTATGAACACTGAAGCTTTCTTT.

The V call is TRBV14, the J call TRBJ1-6; D is uncertain. Per germline, CDR1 SGHDN and CDR2 FVKESK. Trimming shortened V by 1 base and J by 14 bases, and 9 bases separated the two germline ends. This CDR3 region has 12 residues. CDR3 bases: TGTGCCAGCAGCCAAGGCCAGTCCACCCTCCACTTT. Protein sequence: CASSQGQSTLHF. Combining the CDR3 with reference TRBV14 and TRBJ1-6 gives the whole variable domain EAGVTQFPSHSVIEKGQTVTLRCDPISGHDNLYWYRRVMGKEIKFLLHFVKESKQDESGMPNNRFLAERTGGTYSTLKVQPAELEDSGVYFCASSQGQSTLHFGNGTRLTVT.

This chain links TRBV6-5 with TRBJ1-1; D possibly corresponds to TRBD1 (6 bases). V lost 2 bases to trimming and J lost 10 bases, with 14 bases between them. This CDR3 is 13 amino acids long. The germline V gene has CDR1 MNHEY and CDR2 SVGAGI. CDR3 in DNA: TGTGCCAGCAGTTACACCTTGGACAGTTTAGCTTTCTTT. This translates into CASSYTLDSLAFF.

The CDR3 DNA reads as TGTGCCAGCACGAGGGCATCGGATGACGGCTACACCTTC. Translated: CASTRASDDGYTF. The J gene is TRBJ1-2, the V gene TRBV2; D unresolved. CDR3 length: 13 amino acids. CDR1 is SNHLY, CDR2 FYNNEI, per germline. The V end was cut by 7 bases, the J end by 8 bases, with 17 bases between.

The rearrangement uses TRBV9 and TRBJ2-3; D call uncertain. The CDR3 runs to 12 residues. Per the germline V gene, CDR1 is SGDLS and CDR2 is YYNGEE. V was cut by 3 bases and J by 4 bases, with 6 bases left in between. CDR3 loop: CASSGMSDTQYF. For the CDR3, the DNA is TGTGCCAGCAGCGGTATGTCAGATACGCAGTATTTT.

V usage is TRBV4-1 and J usage is TRBJ2-1; perhaps TRBD1 as D (6 bases). CDR3 size: 15 residues. V lost 2 bases and J lost 3, with 11 bases in between. Per the germline V gene, CDR1 is MGHRA and CDR2 is YSYEKL. This CDR3 is CASSQRDTGYNEQFF. The CDR3 nucleotides are TGCGCCAGCAGCCAAAGGGACACAGGCTACAATGAGCAGTTCTTC.

This chain links TRBV10-1 with TRBJ2-1, with a tentative D call TRBD2 (6 bases). Per germline, CDR1 WNHNN and CDR2 SYGVQD (reference sequence). This CDR3 is built from 14 residues. V lost 2 bases and J lost 9, with 14 bases in between. This chain's CDR3 is CASSERGGWGEQFF. The CDR3 DNA reads TGCGCCAGCAGTGAGCGTGGAGGGTGGGGTGAGCAGTTCTTC.

This chain links TRBV9 with TRBJ2-2, with TRBD2 matching over 14 bases. Unmatched junction bases numbered 7, after V lost 6 bases and J lost 0 bases. This CDR3 comprises 18 residues. Looked up from germline, CDR1 is SGDLS and CDR2 is YYNGEE. The CDR3 DNA reads as TGTGCCAGCACCGACGGGACTAGCGGGGGTTCGAACACCGGGGAGCTGTTTTTT. It is translated as CASTDGTSGGSNTGELFF.

The gene calls are TRBV4-3 and TRBJ2-1, with 11 bases aligning to TRBD2. The J segment lost 7 bases and the V segment lost 4 bases, leaving 9 bases of the junction unmatched. The CDR3 sequence is 16 residues long. The germline V gene has CDR1 LGHNA and CDR2 YSLEER. For the CDR3, the DNA is TGCGCCAGCAGCCGGGTGGGTAGCGGGGGGGCTAATGAGCAGTTCTTC. This gives the protein CASSRVGSGGANEQFF.

The chain couples TRBV7-8 to TRBJ2-1; 9 bases are shared with TRBD2. This CDR3 has 15 residues. CDR1 is SGHVS, CDR2 FQNEAQ, per germline. Trimming cost V 3 bases and J 6 bases; bases outside gene matches: 6. The CDR3 DNA reads TGTGCCAGCAGCTTGCGGGGGGGCCTATCCAATGAGCAGTTCTTC. It codes for CASSLRGGLSNEQFF.

The rearrangement uses TRBV14 and TRBJ1-1; D is unclear. The V and J ends lost 3 bases and 9 bases respectively, with 11 bases between them. In germline, CDR1 is SGHDN, CDR2 FVKESK. The CDR3 contains 12 residues. CDR3 nucleotides: TGTGCCAGCAGCCATCCGGGTCGAAAAGCTTTCTTT. It yields the protein CASSHPGRKAFF.

The chain joins TRBV6-5 to TRBJ1-4; TRBD1 matches at 7 bases. Trimming removed 6 bases from V and 8 bases from J; junction bases left unmatched: 6. The CDR3 sequence is 13 residues long. Germline CDR1 reads MNHEY; CDR2 reads SVGAGI. In DNA, the CDR3 is TGTGCCAGCAGAGACAGGGTGGGAGAAAAACTGTTTTTT. Encoded protein: CASRDRVGEKLFF.

The V and J genes are TRBV19 and TRBJ2-7, with a weak D call TRBD2 (5 bases). The V end lost 5 bases, the J end lost 7 bases, and 9 bases lay between the germline ends. The germline V gene has CDR1 LNHDA and CDR2 SQIVND (reference sequence). The CDR3 consists of 11 residues. CDR3 bases: TGTGCCAGTAGTCAACGCGGGGAGCAGTACTTC. Its protein product is CASSQRGEQYF.

The gene calls are TRBV29-1 and TRBJ1-3; 12 bases align to TRBD1. Per the germline V gene, CDR1 is SQVTM and CDR2 is ANQGSEA. The junction had 7 bases not matched to a gene; V was cut back by 6 bases and J by 4 bases. The CDR3 has 15 residues. The CDR3 DNA reads TGCAGCGTCCTGGGACAGGGGGCAGGCGGAAACACCATATATTTT. Amino acid sequence: CSVLGQGAGGNTIYF.

J is TRBJ2-2 and V is TRBV5-4; 10 positions match TRBD1. The CDR3 has 13 amino acids. The ends lost 3 bases at V and 7 bases at J; junction bases unmatched: 0. The germline gives CDR1 SGHNT, CDR2 YYREEE (reference sequence). The CDR3 spells CASSWDRGGELFF. For the CDR3, the DNA is TGTGCCAGCAGCTGGGACAGGGGCGGGGAGCTGTTTTTT.

In DNA, the CDR3 is TGTGCCACCCTCAGAGAAGCGGGGGGCGGCGGGGAGCTGTTTTTT. This sequence encodes CATLREAGGGGELFF. V gene TRBV15 combines with J gene TRBJ2-2; the match to TRBD2 covers 9 bases. V shed 8 bases and J 7 bases; nucleotides not matched to a gene: 11. Germline assignment: CDR1 LNHNV and CDR2 YYDKDF (reference sequence). This CDR3 is 15 amino acids long.

The chain is built from TRBV18 and TRBJ1-2, with D unresolved. The CDR3 contains 13 residues. Trimming took off 2 bases at V and 7 bases at J, with 11 bases between the two ends. Germline CDR1 reads KGHSH; CDR2 reads LQKENI. The CDR3 sequence: CASSPGRLGGYTF. In DNA, the CDR3 is TGTGCCAGCTCACCAGGGAGGCTTGGTGGCTACACCTTC.